This T cell receptor (beta chain) was sequenced for a study of shared clonotypes between healthy human individuals. Findings of the study overall: Shared clonotypes across all four donors exceeded non-shared ones in generation probability.

Measured with immunoSEQ multiplex PCR; TCRdb has only the in-frame clones, and not every one. The sample consists of about 2.2 million clones, over 85% of them appearing once. Terminally differentiated effector memory CD45RA+ cells were excluded from the naive CD8 cells, which were CD45RO-negative and positively selected for CCR7. The CDR3 contains 16 residues. Germline-derived CDR1 and CDR2 are LNHDA and SQIVND (reference sequence). Trimming took 4 bases from V and 8 from J; bases not matched to a gene: 10. Points on this clone: The antigen is not known.

The TCR originated in a man between 18 and 35 years old in good health. Some clones in this sample may be carry-over from other donors' samples. V and J are TRBV19 and TRBJ2-1, with 11 bases matching TRBD2. Sequenced sample: naive CD8+ T cells from PBMCs. The CDR3 here is CASSKPTSGSGYEQFF. The DNA for the CDR3 is TGTGCCAGTAGTAAGCCTACTAGCGGGAGTGGCTATGAGCAGTTCTTC.